This entry is about one TCR beta chain. This clonotype was detected a few times. Its antigen has not been determined. No quality values exist for individual bases; no much larger clone is one base distant. These data are taken from a study of T-cell memory formation after mild COVID-19 listed by TCRdb under 2021. As for the study more broadly: TCR sequence clusters from the two donors were largely donor specific. In a couple of donors, T-cell clones that expanded and contracted after mild COVID-19 were tracked by sequencing TCRalpha and TCRbeta repertoires over time. Two young, previously healthy adult volunteers made up the cohort, one male and one female. Study-wide conclusions, independent of this receptor: Contracting CD4+ clones appeared mostly in the CM and EM memory subsets, whereas CD8+ clones were enriched in EMRA. Whether the second-wave clones peaking on day 37 were SARS-CoV-2 specific was not confirmed. Some responding clones were detected in pre-infection memory, suggesting pre-existing cross-reactive memory T cells joined the SARS-CoV-2 response. The study covered only a couple of mild cases, and larger cohorts including severe cases with pre-infection samples were considered necessary. Clones contracting from day 15 to 85 had balanced CD4/CD8 phenotypes, while a second wave expanding from day 15 to 37 was biased towards CD4+.

Sequenced on an Illumina NovaSeq 6000. cDNA libraries for TCRalpha and TCRbeta were prepared by 5'RACE using constant-segment primers, with sample barcodes and unique molecular identifiers added. RNA was extracted from every sample with Trizol reagent. Amplification of the libraries took two PCR steps, and the second step added a second sample barcode plus Illumina TruSeq adapters. Sequencing of the libraries was done on an Illumina NovaSeq, producing 2 x 150 bp paired-end reads. In the authors' own workflow: The reads were demultiplexed and collapsed into UMI-guided consensus sequences using migec v1.2.7. Using mixcr v2.1.11, the UMI consensuses were aligned to TRA and TRB V and J templates and assembled into clonotypes. Expanded or contracted clonotypes were those called significant by both edgeR and NoisET, with noise models trained on biological replicates. For edgeR calls, the cutoffs were a false discovery rate-adjusted p below 0.01 and a log2 fold-change threshold of 1. As an exploratory analysis of dynamics, max-normalized trajectories of the 1000 most abundant clonotypes were examined by PCA with hierarchical clustering. Separately sequenced CD4+ and CD8+ repertoires were used to assign the CD4 or CD8 phenotype of responding clones. In TCRdb, the public reads were trimmed at Q25 with fastp and aligned with MiXCR, with productive beta chains retained. Every distinct CDR3 protein forms one entry, paired with its most common genes and DNA. The V and J calls shown here were made by TCRdb, not taken from the authors' results. A total of around 370,000 distinct CDR3 sequences appear in this sample, 20% to 25% of them only once. The ten top clones hold under 15% of the sample.

PBMCs were isolated by Ficoll-Paque density gradient centrifugation. The germline V gene encodes CDR1 SGHTA and CDR2 FQGNSA. Reading from cysteine to phenylalanine, the CDR3 counts 15 amino acids. The retained sequence is limited to the CDR3, 45 bases, with the frame set at the first base. V was cut back by 3 bases and J by 6 bases, leaving a gap of 15 bases between them. Sequenced input: PBMCs or a T cell subset sorted from them (not recorded which). This clonotype was sampled from an adult woman who had mild COVID-19 (a few samples of this study predate the infection). The sample titles of this study are shuffled in the database, so cell type and time point are left out; the donor was told from shared clones. The rearrangement joined TRBV7-2 to TRBJ2-1, with no reliable assignment of the D segment. The encoded CDR3 is CASSFQRIWGNEQFF. The sequence in DNA is TGTGCCAGCAGCTTTCAGAGAATTTGGGGCAATGAGCAGTTCTTC. With all but the CDR3 taken from the reference TRBV7-2 and TRBJ2-1 genes, the full variable domain is: GAGVSQSPSNKVTEKGKDVELRCDPISGHTALYWYRQSLGQGLEFLIYFQGNSAPDKSGLPSDRFSAERTGGSVSTLTIQRTQQEDSAVYLCASSFQRIWGNEQFFGPGTRLTVL.